The T cell receptor beta chain described here comes from a study of blood T cell repertoires in COVID-19. Study information: PBMCs, B-cell-depleted T cells, or T cells were the source of the cDNA or gDNA that made up the material.

The authors' processing: Reference gene primer amplification in the assay estimated nucleated cell counts. Here immunoSEQ multiplex PCR was the method, and the copy in TCRdb shows in-frame clones only, minus some. V and J calls and clone size follow that table, whereas D and trimming were derived from the DNA. The repertoire holds 250,000 or so clones, with 80% to 90% as singletons. This CDR3 has 15 residues. Per the germline V gene, CDR1 is MRHNA and CDR2 is SNTAGT. The V and J ends lost 2 bases and 7 bases, in that order; junction bases with no gene match: 6. This clone was recorded at least ten times. Participants were aged about 18 to 90 years from more than 20 US areas.

The TCR comes from a woman in her thirties with acute COVID-19. The sample consisted of PBMCs or T cells enriched from blood (not recorded which). The V gene is TRBV6-4, the J gene TRBJ2-1; 9 bases align to TRBD2. The CDR3 is CASSDEAGGSNEQFF. As DNA, the CDR3 is TGTGCCAGCAGTGACGAAGCGGGAGGCTCTAATGAGCAGTTCTTC.